The 26 T cell receptor beta chains reported below all come from one sample, sequenced in a study of shared clonotypes between healthy human individuals. The protocol was immunoSEQ multiplex PCR, while the TCRdb copy is restricted to in-frame clones and leaves out a portion. The table includes 550,000 to 700,000 clones, 73% detected once. Sequencing was performed on memory CD4+ T cells sorted from blood. Subset meaning: CD45RA-negative fraction. The receptors stem from a woman aged 30 to 39 in good health.

This sequence joins TRBV19 and TRBJ2-7; 8 nucleotides line up with TRBD1. CDR1 is LNHDA, CDR2 SQIVND, per germline (reference sequence). This CDR3 has 15 amino acids. V trimming: 3 bases; J trimming: 4 bases; junction bases outside the gene matches: 8. DNA for the CDR3: TGTGCCAGTAGTATTATTCGACAGGGGAAGTACGAGCAGTACTTC. Its protein is CASSIIRQGKYEQYF.

The rearrangement links TRBV5-6 to TRBJ1-1; D perhaps matches TRBD1 (5 bases). V lost 0 bases and J 9 bases, leaving 12 bases between the germline ends. From germline, CDR1 is SGHDT and CDR2 YYEEEE. The CDR3 spans 13 residues. The CDR3 sequence is CASSLAAGVKAFF. Here the CDR3 DNA reads TGTGCCAGCAGCTTGGCCGCGGGGGTTAAAGCTTTCTTT.

The chain recombines TRBV30 with TRBJ2-3; 7 positions match TRBD1. This CDR3 has 15 amino acids. With 2 bases clipped from V and 8 bases from J, the junction kept 13 bases outside the gene matches. Germline V gene data show CDR1 as GTSNPN and CDR2 as SVGIG (reference sequence). Written as DNA, the CDR3 is TGTGCCTGGAGTCGTCGAGGGGGCGAGAGGTGTACGCAGTATTTT. Translation: CAWSRRGGERCTQYF. Variable domain in full (rest from reference TRBV30 and TRBJ2-3): SQTIHQWPATLVQPVGSPLSLECTVEGTSNPNLYWYRQAAGRGLQLLFYSVGIGQISSEVPQNLSASRPQDRQFILSSKKLLLSDSGFYLCAWSRRGGERCTQYFGPGTRLTVL.

The V call is TRBV19, the J call TRBJ2-5; D unresolved. The germline V gene encodes CDR1 LNHDA and CDR2 SQIVND (reference sequence). This CDR3 has 13 residues. V was shortened by 4 bases and J by 5 bases, with 11 bases between the two germline ends. CDR3 DNA sequence: TGTGCCAGTAGTAGGCCCCAAGGGGAGACCCAGTACTTC. It translates to CASSRPQGETQYF.

About this clone: This may arise from a read error, as a much more abundant clone is one base away. CDR3 sequence (DNA): TGTGCCAGCAGCCCGTCCGGGACTAGCGGGGTTTACGGGCAGTACTTC. Its protein product is CASSPSGTSGVYGQYF. This chain connects TRBV7-2 to TRBJ2-7, with 13 bases lining up with TRBD2. The germline CDR1 and CDR2 sequences are SGHTA and FQGNSA. The CDR3 contains 16 residues.

This clone was recorded once. The rearrangement uses TRBV2 and TRBJ1-5; D might be TRBD1 (5 bases). Trimming removed 8 bases at V and 5 bases at J, with 16 bases between. CDR3 length equals 14 residues. Germline V lookup: CDR1 SNHLY, CDR2 FYNNEI. Here the CDR3 DNA reads TGTGCCAGCGGGGCATCGTATTCCGATCAGCCCCAGCATTTT. This sequence encodes CASGASYSDQPQHF. Based on the CDR3 plus reference TRBV2 and TRBJ1-5, the full variable domain is EPEVTQTPSHQVTQMGQEVILRCVPISNHLYFYWYRQILGQKVEFLVSFYNNEISEKSEIFDDQFSVERPDGSNFTLKIRSTKLEDSAMYFCASGASYSDQPQHFGDGTRLSIL.

This chain connects TRBV9 to TRBJ2-7; tentatively, D is TRBD2 (5 bases). The CDR3 is 14 amino acids. Germline V gene data show CDR1 as SGDLS and CDR2 as YYNGEE. V dropped 4 bases and J dropped 2 bases, with 13 bases sitting between them. The CDR3 loop is CASSSTSSPYEQYF. The DNA of the CDR3 is TGTGCCAGCAGCTCAACTAGTTCCCCCTACGAGCAGTACTTC.

The chain carries TRBV19 and TRBJ2-1; D might be TRBD1 (6 bases). The CDR3 contains 13 residues. CDR1 and CDR2 from the germline V gene are LNHDA and SQIVND (reference sequence). Trimming removed 3 bases at V and 10 bases at J, with 13 bases between. CDR3 nucleotides: TGTGCCAGTAGTATGCGACAGGCGGACGAGCAGTTCTTC. Protein product: CASSMRQADEQFF. The entire variable domain, with the rest obtained from reference TRBV19 and TRBJ2-1, is as follows: DGGITQSPKYLFRKEGQNVTLSCEQNLNHDAMYWYRQDPGQGLRLIYYSQIVNDFQKGDIAEGYSVSREKKESFPLTVTSAQKNPTAFYLCASSMRQADEQFFGPGTRLTVL.

This clone was seen once. The genes are TRBV10-2 and TRBJ1-5, with TRBD1 matching 9 bases. Germline V gene lookup returns CDR1 WSHSY and CDR2 SAAADI. With V trimmed by 4 bases and J by 6 bases, 1 base remained unmatched. The CDR3 runs 13 residues. The CDR3 nucleotides are TGCGCCAGCAGTGTGACAGGGGGTCAGCCCCAGCATTTT. It yields the protein CASSVTGGQPQHF.

This clone was picked up one time. DNA for the CDR3: TGTGCCAGCAGCTCCTGGACTAGCTTGGGAGAGACCCAGTACTTC. Translated: CASSSWTSLGETQYF. The chain uses TRBV11-1 and TRBJ2-5; TRBD2 agrees at 8 bases. This CDR3 comprises 15 residues. From germline, CDR1 is SGHAT and CDR2 FQDESV (reference sequence). V dropped 4 bases and J dropped 4; count of bases not matched to a gene: 8.

This rearrangement joins TRBV5-6 to TRBJ2-5, with D possibly being TRBD2 (5 bases). The CDR3 extends over 13 amino acids. Deletions cut 5 bases from V and 5 bases from J, with 13 bases between. Germline loops: CDR1 SGHDT, CDR2 YYEEEE. CDR3 in amino acids: CASRGPPGETQYF. The DNA for the CDR3 is TGTGCCAGCAGGGGCCCACCGGGGGAGACCCAGTACTTC.

The sample holds many counts of this clone. The V call is TRBV15, the J call TRBJ1-1; D is ambiguous. The V end lost 10 bases, the J end lost 5 bases, and 17 bases lay between the germline ends. Germline CDR1 and CDR2: LNHNV and YYDKDF (reference sequence). The CDR3 consists of 13 residues. The CDR3, as DNA: TGTGCCAGCGCAGCACTTATGGGGACTGAAGCTTTCTTT. It translates to CASAALMGTEAFF.

CDR3 coding DNA: TGTGCCAGCAGGGGACAGTACGAGCAGTACTTC. Its translation is CASRGQYEQYF. The chain is built from TRBV6-1 and TRBJ2-7; 7 bases agree with TRBD1. V trimming: 6 bases; J trimming: 4 bases; junction bases outside the gene matches: 0. The CDR3 loop spans 11 amino acids. CDR1 is MNHNS, CDR2 SASEGT, per germline.

This clone occurred many times. The sample has other DNA sequences that encode this CDR3 too. The rearrangement joins TRBV30 to TRBJ1-6; D call uncertain. The CDR3 has 13 residues. Germline lookup yields CDR1 GTSNPN and CDR2 SVGIG (reference sequence). Trimming removed 0 bases from V and 7 bases from J, with 7 bases in between. The CDR3 DNA reads as TGTGCCTGGAGTGTACGGGGAAATTCACCCCTCCACTTT. The encoded protein is CAWSVRGNSPLHF.

This clone was counted many times. The chain has TRBV10-3 and TRBJ2-3; a weak D match, TRBD2 (6 bases). Germline CDR1 reads ENHRY; CDR2 reads SYGVKD. Trimming pared 6 bases from V and 2 bases from J, leaving 12 bases between. This CDR3 region has 14 residues. The CDR3 protein is CAISSSETTDTQYF. DNA for the CDR3: TGTGCCATCAGCTCTAGCGAAACCACAGATACGCAGTATTTT.

The V gene is TRBV11-2, the J gene TRBJ2-3; D gene ambiguous. The CDR3 is made up of 14 amino acids. Germline CDR1 reads SGHAT; CDR2 reads FQNNGV. The germline V and J ends were trimmed by 2 bases and 2 bases, with 8 bases remaining between them. The CDR3 reads CASSLSVNTDTQYF. In DNA, the CDR3 is TGTGCCAGCAGCTTATCGGTGAACACAGATACGCAGTATTTT. Full variable domain (missing parts from reference TRBV11-2 and TRBJ2-3): EAGVAQSPRYKIIEKRQSVAFWCNPISGHATLYWYQQILGQGPKLLIQFQNNGVVDDSQLPKDRFSAERLKGVDSTLKIQPAKLEDSAVYLCASSLSVNTDTQYFGPGTRLTVL.

The V call is TRBV25-1, the J call TRBJ1-5; tentative D call: TRBD1 (6 bases). V was cut by 7 bases and J by 0 bases, with 13 bases left in between. CDR3 length: 15 amino acids. CDR1 is MGHDK, CDR2 SYGVNS, per germline. The CDR3 bases are TGTGCCAGCACGGACAGCATCTATAGCAATCAGCCCCAGCATTTT. Translating gives CASTDSIYSNQPQHF.

The gene calls are TRBV7-9 and TRBJ1-1; 9 nucleotides agree with TRBD1. The length of the CDR3 is 14 residues. CDR1 SEHNR and CDR2 FQNEAQ come from the germline V gene (reference sequence). V lost 4 bases to trimming and J lost 6 bases; unmatched junction nucleotides: 6. CDR3 sequence: CASSSGRTGAEAFF. CDR3 in DNA: TGTGCCAGCAGCTCCGGGAGGACAGGGGCTGAAGCTTTCTTT.

The V and J genes are TRBV4-2 and TRBJ2-7; 9 nucleotides line up with TRBD1. V was clipped by 1 base and J by 2 bases; unmatched bases: 3. The germline V gene has CDR1 LGHNA and CDR2 YNFKEQ. This CDR3 contains 15 residues. In nucleotides, the CDR3 is TGTGCCAGCAGCCAAGCTTGGGACAGGGCCTACGAGCAGTACTTC. Its protein is CASSQAWDRAYEQYF.

This chain joins TRBV11-2 and TRBJ2-3; D may be TRBD1 (5 bases). The CDR3 extends over 16 amino acids. Trimming removed 5 bases from V and 1 base from J, with 16 bases in between. CDR1 is SGHAT and CDR2 is FQNNGV in the germline V gene. The CDR3 DNA reads as TGTGCCAGCAGCGGCCAGACTGGGGCTGGCACAGATACGCAGTATTTT. This encodes CASSGQTGAGTDTQYF.

V usage is TRBV7-9 and J usage is TRBJ1-4; 12 bases are shared with TRBD1. This CDR3 is built from 18 residues. The V gene end was trimmed by 4 bases and the J gene end by 1 base; junction bases not matched to a gene: 7. CDR1 is SEHNR and CDR2 is FQNEAQ in the germline V gene (reference sequence). The CDR3 nucleotides read TGTGCCAGCAGCTCGACCGGGACAGGGGGCGGAACTAATGAAAAACTGTTTTTT. Translating gives CASSSTGTGGGTNEKLFF.

Remarks on this clone: Other DNA sequences from this sample encode an identical CDR3 as well. The chain combines TRBV5-1 with TRBJ2-1; D call uncertain. Trimming shortened V by 4 bases and J by 4 bases, and 15 bases separated the two germline ends. The CDR3 consists of 15 residues. Germline V gives CDR1 SGHRS, CDR2 YFSETQ. The CDR3, as DNA: TGCGCCAGCAGCGCCGATTCCCTAGGTTACAATGAGCAGTTCTTC. Protein product: CASSADSLGYNEQFF. Full variable domain (missing parts from reference TRBV5-1 and TRBJ2-1): KAGVTQTPRYLIKTRGQQVTLSCSPISGHRSVSWYQQTPGQGLQFLFEYFSETQRNKGNFPGRFSGRQFSNSRSEMNVSTLELGDSALYLCASSADSLGYNEQFFGPGTRLTVL.

The chain joins TRBV28 to TRBJ2-1; no definite D call. V was cut by 5 bases and J by 11 bases, with 19 bases left in between. The CDR3 runs 14 residues. The germline V gene encodes CDR1 MDHEN and CDR2 SYDVKM. For the CDR3, the DNA is TGTGCCAGCAGTCCCCGACTCGCGCGGTTCCAGCAGTTCTTC. It yields the protein CASSPRLARFQQFF.

The V and J genes are TRBV11-2 and TRBJ2-5; 10 positions match TRBD2. CDR3 length: 16 residues. Germline-derived CDR1 and CDR2 are SGHAT and FQNNGV. V lost 2 bases, J lost 5 bases, and 8 bases stayed unmatched. CDR3 DNA: TGTGCCAGCAGCTTAAGGCTAGCGGGAGCTGGGGAGACCCAGTACTTC. Translated: CASSLRLAGAGETQYF.

The J gene is TRBJ1-5, the V gene TRBV7-3; a weak D match, TRBD1 (6 bases). The V end lost 5 bases, the J end lost 1 base, and 33 bases lay between the germline ends. The CDR3 totals 22 residues. CDR1 SGHTA and CDR2 FQGTGA come from the germline V gene. The CDR3 coding sequence is TGTGCCAGCAGCGTAATGGGCGTCGGGGGGACATTACGGGTTCCGAGCAATCAGCCCCAGCATTTT. Encoded protein: CASSVMGVGGTLRVPSNQPQHF.

This chain connects TRBV14 to TRBJ2-2; 7 bases line up with TRBD2. The CDR3 consists of 15 residues. Losses at the gene ends were 4 bases for V and 3 bases for J; bases not matched to a gene: 5. Germline V gene lookup returns CDR1 SGHDN and CDR2 FVKESK. The CDR3 spells CASSRSGTDTGELFF. As DNA, the CDR3 is TGTGCCAGCAGCCGAAGCGGGACCGACACCGGGGAGCTGTTTTTT.